This TCR beta chain is from a study of T cells in localized non-small cell lung cancer. With regard to this clone: Antigen specificity is unknown.

Using immunoSEQ multiplex PCR, the repertoire was profiled, and TCRdb retains in-frame clones only, with some absent. The sample carries over 25,000 clones, about 90% recorded once. Study-wide points: Uninvolved adjacent lung showed the highest T cell clonality, exceeding tumor. Longer survival (overall) was linked to higher T cell density in blood.

The source material was peripheral blood, sampled before any cancer treatment. The TCR sequence derives from a female donor of 60 years or more with stage I lung adenocarcinoma.

CDR3 nucleotides: TGCGCCAGCAGCTCGAATAGCGGGGGGCTCTCCTACGAGCAGTACTTC. Translated: CASSSNSGGLSYEQYF. V and J are TRBV5-1 and TRBJ2-7, with 10 nucleotides matching TRBD2. Looked up from germline, CDR1 is SGHRS and CDR2 is YFSETQ. CDR3 length: 16 residues. After removal of 3 bases from V and 0 bases from J, the junction contained 6 bases not matched to a gene. Full variable domain (rest looked up from reference TRBV5-1 and TRBJ2-7): KAGVTQTPRYLIKTRGQQVTLSCSPISGHRSVSWYQQTPGQGLQFLFEYFSETQRNKGNFPGRFSGRQFSNSRSEMNVSTLELGDSALYLCASSSNSGGLSYEQYFGPGTRLTVT.